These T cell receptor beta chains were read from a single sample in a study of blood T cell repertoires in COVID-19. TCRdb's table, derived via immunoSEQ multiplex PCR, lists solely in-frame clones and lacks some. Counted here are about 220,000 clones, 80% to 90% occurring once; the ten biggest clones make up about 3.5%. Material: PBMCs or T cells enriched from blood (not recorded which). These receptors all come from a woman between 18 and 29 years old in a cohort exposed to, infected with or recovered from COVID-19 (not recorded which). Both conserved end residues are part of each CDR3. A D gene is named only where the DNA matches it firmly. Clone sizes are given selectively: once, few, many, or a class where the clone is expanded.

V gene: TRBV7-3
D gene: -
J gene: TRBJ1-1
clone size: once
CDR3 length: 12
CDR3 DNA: TGTGCCAGCAGCTCACAGGGAGATGAAGCTTTCTTT
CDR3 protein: CASSSQGDEAFF

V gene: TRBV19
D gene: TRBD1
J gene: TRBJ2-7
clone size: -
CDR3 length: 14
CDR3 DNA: TGTGCCAGTAGCGCCGACAGGGCCACCTACGAGCAGTACTTC
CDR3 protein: CASSADRATYEQYF

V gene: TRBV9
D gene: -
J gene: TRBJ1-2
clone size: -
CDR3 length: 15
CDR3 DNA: TGTGCCAGCAGCCCCACGTACCAAGACAGCTATGGCTACACCTTC
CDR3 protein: CASSPTYQDSYGYTF

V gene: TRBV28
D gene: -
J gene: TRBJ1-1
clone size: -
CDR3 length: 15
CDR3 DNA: TGTGCCAGCAGTCTCGGCGGGGCGTACGACACTGAAGCTTTCTTT
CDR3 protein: CASSLGGAYDTEAFF

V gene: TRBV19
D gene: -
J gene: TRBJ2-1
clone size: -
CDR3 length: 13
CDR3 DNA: TGTGCCAGTAGTATTTGGGGGCCCGATGAGCAGTTCTTC
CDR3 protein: CASSIWGPDEQFF

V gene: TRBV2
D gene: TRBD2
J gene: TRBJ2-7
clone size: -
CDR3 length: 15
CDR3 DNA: TGTGCCAGCAGTGACGTAGCGGGAGGACGGGACGAGCAGTACTTC
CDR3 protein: CASSDVAGGRDEQYF

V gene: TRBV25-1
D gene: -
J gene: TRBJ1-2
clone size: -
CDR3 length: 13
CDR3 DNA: TGTGCCAGCAGTAACGACAGGCCCTATGGCTACACCTTC
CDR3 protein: CASSNDRPYGYTF

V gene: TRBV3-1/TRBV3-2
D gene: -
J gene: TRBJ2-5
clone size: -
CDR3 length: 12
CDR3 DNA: TGTGCCAGCAGCCATGATCGGGAGACCCAGTACTTC
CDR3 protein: CASSHDRETQYF

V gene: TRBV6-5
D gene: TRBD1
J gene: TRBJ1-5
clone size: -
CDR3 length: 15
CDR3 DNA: TGTGCCAGCAGGTCGACAGGGGAAGTAGGTCAGCCCCAGCATTTT
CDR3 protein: CASRSTGEVGQPQHF

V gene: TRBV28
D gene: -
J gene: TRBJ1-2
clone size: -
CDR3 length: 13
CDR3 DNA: TGTGCCAGCAGGGGCGGGGACCACTATGGCTACACCTTC
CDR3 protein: CASRGGDHYGYTF

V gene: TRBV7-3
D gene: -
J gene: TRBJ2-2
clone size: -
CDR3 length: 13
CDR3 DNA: TGTGCCAGCAGCTTCCGGAACACCGGGGAGCTGTTTTTT
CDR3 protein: CASSFRNTGELFF